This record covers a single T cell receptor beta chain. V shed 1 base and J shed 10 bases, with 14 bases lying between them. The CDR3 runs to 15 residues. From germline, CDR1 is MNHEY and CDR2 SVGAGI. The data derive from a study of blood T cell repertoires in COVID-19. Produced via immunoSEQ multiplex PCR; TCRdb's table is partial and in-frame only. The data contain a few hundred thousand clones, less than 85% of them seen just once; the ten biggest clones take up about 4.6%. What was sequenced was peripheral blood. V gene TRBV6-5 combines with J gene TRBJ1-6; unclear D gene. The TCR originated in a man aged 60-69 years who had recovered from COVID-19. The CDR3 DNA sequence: TGTGCCAGCAGTTACTTTGAGAGGCAGATGTCACCCCTCCACTTT. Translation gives CASSYFERQMSPLHF.